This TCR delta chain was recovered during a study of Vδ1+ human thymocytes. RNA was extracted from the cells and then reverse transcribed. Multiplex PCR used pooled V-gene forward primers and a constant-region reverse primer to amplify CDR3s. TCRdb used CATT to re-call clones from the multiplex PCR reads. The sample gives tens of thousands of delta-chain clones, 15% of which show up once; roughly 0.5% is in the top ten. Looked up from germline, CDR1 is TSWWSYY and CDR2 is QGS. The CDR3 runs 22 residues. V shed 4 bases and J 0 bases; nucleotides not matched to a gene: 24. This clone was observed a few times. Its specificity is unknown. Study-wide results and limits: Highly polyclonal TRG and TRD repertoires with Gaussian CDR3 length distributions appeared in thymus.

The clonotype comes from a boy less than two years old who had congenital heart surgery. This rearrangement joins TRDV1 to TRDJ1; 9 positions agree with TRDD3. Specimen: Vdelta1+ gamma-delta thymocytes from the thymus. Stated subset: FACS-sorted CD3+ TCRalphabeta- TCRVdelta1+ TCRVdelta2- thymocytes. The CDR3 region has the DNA TGTGCTCTTGGGGGGTTCCCCCTGCGAGTGGGGGATAGTCGCATCCACACCGATAAACTCATCTTT. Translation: CALGGFPLRVGDSRIHTDKLIF.